These T cell receptor beta chains were read from a single sample in a study of cytomegalovirus exposure and HLA in healthy donors. The repertoire was sequenced with immunoSEQ multiplex PCR; TCRdb's copy has only in-frame clones and lacks some. Of hundreds of thousands of clones listed, over 65% are singletons. The sample taken for sequencing was PBMCs. The origin of the receptors is a woman younger than 30 in good health and CMV-seronegative. The CDR3 runs from the conserved cysteine through the conserved F or W. The order of the fields is J gene, clone size, V gene, D gene, CDR3 DNA, CDR3 protein. The D gene is left open where the match is weak. Not all rows give a size; the values are once, few, many and, for expanded clones, a class.

TRBJ1-5	few	TRBV28	TRBD1	TGTGCCAGCAGCACAGGGGCTAATCAGCCCCAGCATTTT	CASSTGANQPQHF
TRBJ2-7	NA	TRBV6-1	TRBD2	TGTGCCAGCGGGACTAGCGGGGGGAGCTCCTACGAGCAGTACTTC	CASGTSGGSSYEQYF
TRBJ1-4	NA	TRBV5-1	TRBD1	TGCGCCAGCAGCTTTACAGGGGGAGGGGATGAAAAACTGTTTTTT	CASSFTGGGDEKLFF
TRBJ2-1	once	TRBV6-4	TRBD1	TGTGCCAGTAACAGGGGGGTCTACAATGAGCAGTTCTTC	CASNRGVYNEQFF
TRBJ2-2	NA	TRBV18	NA	TGTGCCAGCTCACTTTACGAACAGGCCACCGGGGAGCTGTTTTTT	CASSLYEQATGELFF
TRBJ2-5	NA	TRBV7-7	TRBD2	TGTGCTAGCAGCTTTGGGCCTAGCGGGGGGACCCAGTACTTC	CASSFGPSGGTQYF
TRBJ2-7	NA	TRBV18	TRBD1	TGTGCCAGCTCTTCCGGGACAGGGAACTACGAGCAGTACTTC	CASSSGTGNYEQYF
TRBJ1-5	NA	TRBV28	NA	TGTGCCAGCAGCCCCTCCCGGGTTGTAATTAGCAATCAGCCCCAGCATTTT	CASSPSRVVISNQPQHF
TRBJ1-2	NA	TRBV19	NA	TGTGCCAGTAGTCTCCGGGCCCAAGGTGGGTATGGCTACACCTTC	CASSLRAQGGYGYTF
TRBJ1-4	few	TRBV18	NA	TGTGCCAGCTCACCACAGCTGGGAAACCCTAATGAAAAACTGTTTTTT	CASSPQLGNPNEKLFF
TRBJ1-1	NA	TRBV29-1	NA	TGCAGCGTTGGGGGCCTCCCGGGGTTCTTT	CSVGGLPGFF
TRBJ2-7	NA	TRBV28	TRBD1	TGTGCCAGCAGGCGACCAGGGGGCGCCCCGTTACAGTACTTC	CASRRPGGAPLQYF
TRBJ2-7	NA	TRBV9	TRBD2	TGTGCCAGCAGCGTAGGGGGGGGGTTCCCCTACGAGCAGTACTTC	CASSVGGGFPYEQYF
TRBJ1-6	NA	TRBV4-1	NA	TGCGCCAGCAGCCAACCCAGCCTGCCTCCCCTCCACTTT	CASSQPSLPPLHF
TRBJ1-5	NA	TRBV2	NA	TGTGCCAGCAGTGAAGATAGACCTAGCAATCAGCCCCAGCATTTT	CASSEDRPSNQPQHF
TRBJ1-1	NA	TRBV5-4	NA	TGTGCCAGCAGCTTGAGGCAGGCTAACACTGAAGCTTTCTTT	CASSLRQANTEAFF
TRBJ2-1	NA	TRBV4-1	NA	TGCGCCAGCAGCCAAGGAACAGGGACTTCCTACAATGAGCAGTTCTTC	CASSQGTGTSYNEQFF
TRBJ2-7	NA	TRBV7-6	NA	TGTGCCAGCAGCCCTGAAACAGGCACTTCCTACGAGCAGTACTTC	CASSPETGTSYEQYF
TRBJ2-7	NA	TRBV19	TRBD1	TGTGCCAGTAGTACCTCCGGACAGGGTTACGAGCAGTACTTC	CASSTSGQGYEQYF
TRBJ1-5	NA	TRBV10-3	TRBD1	TGTGCCACCAGGACAGGGGACGACCAGCCCCAGCATTTT	CATRTGDDQPQHF
TRBJ2-2	many	TRBV5-1	NA	TGCGCCAGCAGAGTGCAGGCGAACACCGGGGAGCTGTTTTTT	CASRVQANTGELFF
TRBJ1-2	few	TRBV25-1	TRBD1	TGTGCCAGCAGTAACAGGGGGCTTAACTATGGCTACACCTTC	CASSNRGLNYGYTF
TRBJ2-1	NA	TRBV4-1	NA	TGCGCCAGCAGCCAAGAGGAATCCGGGCAGTTCTTC	CASSQEESGQFF
TRBJ1-4	NA	TRBV7-2	NA	TGTGCCAGCAGACGGGACGGGACTAATGAAAAACTGTTTTTT	CASRRDGTNEKLFF
TRBJ1-5	NA	TRBV6-5	TRBD1	TGTGCCAGCAGTAGGGACAGACATCAGCCCCAGCATTTT	CASSRDRHQPQHF
TRBJ1-2	NA	TRBV25-1	TRBD1	TGTGCCAGCAGTGACCCCACCGGACAGGGGACCCATGGCTACACCTTC	CASSDPTGQGTHGYTF
TRBJ1-2	NA	TRBV6-5	TRBD1	TGTGCCAGCAGTTACTCGACAGGGGACTATGGCTACACCTTC	CASSYSTGDYGYTF
TRBJ2-7	NA	TRBV30	NA	TGTGCCTGGAGTGGGGGGGAGGCCTACGAGCAGTACTTC	CAWSGGEAYEQYF
TRBJ2-1	NA	TRBV6-6	TRBD2	TGTGCCAGCAGTTCCGGGGGGGCTAGCTACAATGAGCAGTTCTTC	CASSSGGASYNEQFF
TRBJ2-1	NA	TRBV10-3	NA	TGTGCCATCAGTGATACAGTAACCTCCTACAATGAGCAGTTCTTC	CAISDTVTSYNEQFF
TRBJ2-7	few	TRBV10-3	NA	TGTGCCATCAGCTCCCCGTTGGACGGTGCCTACGAGCAGTACTTC	CAISSPLDGAYEQYF
TRBJ2-7	many	TRBV5-3	TRBD2	TGTGCCAGAAGCAGCGTGAGGGCGACTAGCGGGAGAATCGACGAGCAGTACTTC	CARSSVRATSGRIDEQYF
TRBJ1-1	NA	TRBV10-2	NA	TGCGCCAGCAGTTATGACAAAGCCGACACTGAAGCTTTCTTT	CASSYDKADTEAFF
TRBJ1-5	NA	TRBV30	NA	TGTGCCTGGAGTCCTGGGGGCGAAGCATTAAGTCAGCCCCAGCATTTT	CAWSPGGEALSQPQHF
TRBJ1-3	NA	TRBV29-1	NA	TGCAGCGTGAGGGCCGGAGGGACTGGAAACACCATATATTTT	CSVRAGGTGNTIYF
TRBJ2-5	NA	TRBV4-1	NA	TGCGCCAGCAGCCAATGGGGGACAGAGACCCAGTACTTC	CASSQWGTETQYF
TRBJ2-7	NA	TRBV19	NA	TGTGCCAGTAGTTTGGACAGAGATTACGAGCAGTACTTC	CASSLDRDYEQYF
TRBJ1-5	once	TRBV6-5	NA	TGTGCCAGCAGTTACAGCGGGGGCAATCAGCCCCAGCATTTT	CASSYSGGNQPQHF
TRBJ2-2	once	TRBV5-1	NA	TGCGCCAGCAGAGAGGTCACCGGGGAGCTGTTTTTT	CASREVTGELFF
TRBJ1-1	NA	TRBV16	NA	TGTGCCAGCAGCCAATCCTGGGGGGAGAGCACTGAAGCTTTCTTT	CASSQSWGESTEAFF
TRBJ2-7	few	TRBV5-1	NA	TGCGCCAGCAGCCCGAGTGGACGGGGCTACGAGCAGTACTTC	CASSPSGRGYEQYF
TRBJ2-6	few	TRBV25-1	NA	TGTGCCAGCAGTGAATTGGGGGGGCTCGGGGCCAACGTCCTGACTTTC	CASSELGGLGANVLTF
TRBJ1-2	NA	TRBV7-3	NA	TGTGCCAGCAGCTTAGAGGGGACGGGGGATTATGGCTACACCTTC	CASSLEGTGDYGYTF
TRBJ2-7	once	TRBV21-1	NA	TGTGCCAGCCGGATGGAGGGGGGAAGCCGCTTCGGCGAGCAGTACTTC	CASRMEGGSRFGEQYF
TRBJ2-3	once	TRBV27	TRBD2	TGTGCCAGCAGTTTATCGCCGCTAGCGGGATTAGAAGATACGCAGTATTTT	CASSLSPLAGLEDTQYF
TRBJ2-5	once	TRBV18	NA	TGTGCCAGCTCACCACCGTCGAGAGAGACCCAGTACTTC	CASSPPSRETQYF
TRBJ2-5	NA	TRBV7-2	NA	TGTGCCAGCAGCTTAGAGGGGGACTCCCAAGAGACCCAGTACTTC	CASSLEGDSQETQYF
TRBJ1-2	NA	TRBV7-2	NA	TGTGCCAGCAGCTTACCCCCCCCGGTCGGTGGGTATGGCTACACCTTC	CASSLPPPVGGYGYTF